This TCR beta chain was documented in a study of cytomegalovirus exposure and HLA in healthy donors. Findings of the study overall: Investigators reported more than 150 TCR beta chains as tied to cytomegalovirus.

About this clone: No antigen is known for it.

PCR was performed using 60 Vbeta and 13 Jbeta primers. This table comes from immunoSEQ multiplex PCR, and its TCRdb copy is limited to in-frame clones, with some not included. The sample has 100,000 to 150,000 clones; around 80% are singletons. The CDR3 loop spans 14 amino acids. CDR1 is LNHNV, CDR2 YYDKDF, per germline (reference sequence). V shed 6 bases and J 2 bases; nucleotides not matched to a gene: 4. V and J are TRBV15 and TRBJ2-7; TRBD1 matches 10 bases. The specimen sequenced was PBMCs. This receptor was obtained from a man aged 50 to 60 in good health and CMV-seronegative. The CDR3 region has the DNA TGTGCCACCAGTGATGGGACAGGGGCCTACGAGCAGTACTTC. Translation: CATSDGTGAYEQYF.